The following is a T cell receptor (beta chain) sequence with its context. The antigen remains unidentified. This record comes from a study of response to subunit inactivated influenza vaccine. Findings and caveats of the study: The authors suggested that few new T cells are recruited per seasonal influenza vaccination.

TCRdb fed the RT-PCR reads into MiXCR, producing one record per CDR3 protein. The data contain over 300,000 distinct CDR3 sequences, 20% to 25% of them singletons. The CDR3 runs 17 residues. The V end was cut by 0 bases, the J end by 0 bases, with 12 bases between. Germline CDR1 reads ENHRY; CDR2 reads SYGVKD. V and J are TRBV10-3 and TRBJ1-5; no clear D gene. The clonotype originates from a man between 45 and 75 years old who received an inactivated influenza vaccine. The source was PBMCs from blood, collected less than 22 months after vaccination. The CDR3 sequence: CAISESSRALSNQPQHF. The CDR3 nucleotides are TGTGCCATCAGTGAGTCTAGTAGGGCGCTTAGCAATCAGCCCCAGCATTTT.